The 21 T cell receptor beta chains reported below all come from one sample, sequenced in a study of blood T cell repertoires in COVID-19. Here immunoSEQ multiplex PCR was the method, and the copy in TCRdb shows in-frame clones only, minus some. The sample consists of 300,000 to 350,000 clones, about nine tenths of them appearing once. Sequencing input: PBMCs or T cells enriched from blood (not recorded which). The receptors were gathered from a woman aged 30 to 39 who had been exposed to COVID-19.

The V gene is TRBV2, the J gene TRBJ1-1; tentative D call: TRBD1 (5 bases). Trimming cost V 6 bases and J 0 bases, with 14 bases left between them. Germline assignment: CDR1 SNHLY and CDR2 FYNNEI. The CDR3 totals 15 residues. The CDR3 nucleotides are TGTGCCAGCAGCGGGGGAGAGGGGATGAACACTGAAGCTTTCTTT. Amino acid sequence: CASSGGEGMNTEAFF.

The table lists this clone with a count of one. This rearrangement joins TRBV9 to TRBJ2-2; the D gene is possibly TRBD2 (5 bases). The germline V gene has CDR1 SGDLS and CDR2 YYNGEE. This CDR3 is 18 amino acids long. V lost 0 bases to trimming and J lost 4 bases, with 19 bases between them. CDR3 coding DNA: TGTGCCAGCAGCGTAGACCCCCCCAGCGGTAAAATCACCGGGGAGCTGTTTTTT. Translating gives CASSVDPPSGKITGELFF.

The rearrangement joins TRBV9 to TRBJ2-7; perhaps TRBD1 as D (6 bases). The CDR3 is 15 amino acids. The germline V gene encodes CDR1 SGDLS and CDR2 YYNGEE. Trimming stripped 0 bases from V and 0 bases from J, with 10 bases between. The CDR3 spells CASSVGGLTSYEQYF. The CDR3, as DNA: TGTGCCAGCAGCGTAGGGGGGCTAACCTCCTACGAGCAGTACTTC.

This clone was seen just once. J is TRBJ2-7 and V is TRBV28, with TRBD2 identical over 11 bases. V lost 2 bases and J lost 7; bases outside the gene matches: 7. Per germline, CDR1 MDHEN and CDR2 SYDVKM. The CDR3 runs to 15 residues. The CDR3 nucleotides are TGTGCCAGCAGTTTACCGACTAGCGGGACGGGAGAGCAGTACTTC. Translated, it gives CASSLPTSGTGEQYF.

The chain is built from TRBV6-5 and TRBJ1-5; 7 bases are a match to TRBD1. V shed 4 bases, J shed 4 bases, and the junction held 4 bases outside the gene matches. The CDR3 is 14 amino acids. Germline loops: CDR1 MNHEY, CDR2 SVGAGI. The CDR3 bases are TGTGCCAGCAGTTCCGACAGGGCGAATCAGCCCCAGCATTTT. It translates to CASSSDRANQPQHF.

The J gene is TRBJ2-5, the V gene TRBV28, with 10 positions matching TRBD2. CDR3 length: 17 amino acids. Germline CDR1 reads MDHEN; CDR2 reads SYDVKM. Trimming cost V 5 bases and J 2 bases; bases outside gene matches: 11. The CDR3 sequence: CASSVLAGEGGQETQYF. The CDR3 DNA is TGTGCCAGCAGTGTCCTAGCGGGAGAAGGGGGGCAAGAGACCCAGTACTTC. The variable domain in full, completed from reference TRBV28 and TRBJ2-5, reads DVKVTQSSRYLVKRTGEKVFLECVQDMDHENMFWYRQDPGLGLRLIYFSYDVKMKEKGDIPEGYSVSREKKERFSLILESASTNQTSMYLCASSVLAGEGGQETQYFGPGTRLLVL.

The V call is TRBV4-2, the J call TRBJ2-5, with TRBD1 matching 9 bases. V lost 1 base, J lost 5 bases, and 11 bases stayed unmatched. Germline loops: CDR1 LGHNA, CDR2 YNFKEQ. CDR3 size: 17 residues. CDR3 amino acids: CASSQGADRGKLETQYF. The CDR3 DNA follows: TGTGCCAGCAGCCAAGGGGCCGACAGGGGGAAATTGGAGACCCAGTACTTC.

Only one count was recorded for this clone. J is TRBJ2-4 and V is TRBV11-2, with TRBD1 identical over 9 bases. The V segment lost 4 bases and the J segment 2 bases; nucleotides outside the gene matches: 3. The germline V gene encodes CDR1 SGHAT and CDR2 FQNNGV. CDR3 length: 15 residues. The CDR3 loop reads CASSSGQGSKNIQYF. In DNA, the CDR3 is TGTGCCAGCAGCTCTGGACAGGGGTCCAAAAACATTCAGTACTTC.

This clone appeared a few times. The CDR3 DNA follows: TGTGCCAGCAGCACCCCTTATGAGAATTCACCCCTCCACTTT. Protein product: CASSTPYENSPLHF. V usage is TRBV3-1 (or the pseudogene TRBV3-2) and J usage is TRBJ1-6; D not resolved. There are 14 residues in the CDR3. Trimming shortened V by 5 bases and J by 7 bases, and 12 bases separated the two germline ends. CDR1 is LGHDT, CDR2 YNNKEL, per germline (reference sequence).

The chain joins TRBV7-9 to TRBJ2-7, with TRBD2 matching over 11 bases. Per the germline V gene, CDR1 is SEHNR and CDR2 is FQNEAQ (reference sequence). This CDR3 has 16 residues. V shed 5 bases and J 3 bases; nucleotides not matched to a gene: 9. The CDR3 bases are TGTGCCAGCAGCCAGACAGGGGGACTAGCGGTCTACGAGCAGTACTTC. Amino acids: CASSQTGGLAVYEQYF. Looking up the rest from reference TRBV7-9 and TRBJ2-7 gives the full variable domain: DTGVSQNPRHKITKRGQNVTFRCDPISEHNRLYWYRQTLGQGPEFLTYFQNEAQLEKSRLLSDRFSAERPKGSFSTLEIQRTEQGDSAMYLCASSQTGGLAVYEQYFGPGTRLTVT.

The chain carries TRBV7-9 and TRBJ2-3, with D possibly matching TRBD1 (5 bases). Germline loops: CDR1 SEHNR, CDR2 FQNEAQ (reference sequence). This CDR3 is 14 amino acids long. Trimming stripped 1 base from V and 6 bases from J, with 11 bases between. CDR3 in amino acids: CASSLVPGMDTQYF. The CDR3 nucleotides read TGTGCCAGCAGCTTAGTTCCAGGGATGGATACGCAGTATTTT.

A few counts support this clone. The genes are TRBV14 and TRBJ2-3; TRBD2 aligns across 8 bases. V was clipped by 0 bases and J by 0 bases; unmatched bases: 11. The CDR3 totals 19 residues. Per germline, CDR1 SGHDN and CDR2 FVKESK. Written as DNA, the CDR3 is TGTGCCAGCAGCCAAGAGCTGGGTAGCGGGATCGTGAGCACAGATACGCAGTATTTT. It is translated as CASSQELGSGIVSTDTQYF.

The CDR3 here is CASSFSSGLAKNIQYF. In DNA, the CDR3 is TGTGCCAGCAGTTTCTCAAGCGGTCTAGCCAAAAACATTCAGTACTTC. This chain links TRBV28 with TRBJ2-4; perhaps TRBD2 as D (5 bases). V lost 3 bases and J 0 bases, leaving 12 bases between the germline ends. Looked up from germline, CDR1 is MDHEN and CDR2 is SYDVKM. CDR3 length: 16 amino acids.

This clone appeared once. The rearrangement links TRBV24-1 to TRBJ2-5; 9 bases map to TRBD1. Germline CDR1 is KGHDR and CDR2 is SFDVKD. CDR3 length equals 15 residues. The ends lost 2 bases at V and 2 bases at J; junction bases unmatched: 2. The CDR3 nucleotides read TGTGCCACCAGTGATTGGGGGACAGGGCAAGAGACCCAGTACTTC. Translated: CATSDWGTGQETQYF.

About this clone itself: Its ends do not fully match the called genes, so a read error is possible. The rearrangement uses TRBV7-7 and TRBJ2-5, with TRBD2 matching 8 bases. Germline V lookup: CDR1 SSHAT, CDR2 FNYEAQ (reference sequence). This CDR3 spans 16 amino acids. The CDR3 DNA reads as TGTGCTAGCAGCGTGAGCGGGAGAATGGAACAAGAGACCCAGTACTTC. Its protein is CASSVSGRMEQETQYF. Supplemented by reference TRBV7-7 and TRBJ2-5, the full variable domain reads GAGVSQSPRYKVTKRGQDVTLRCDPISSHATLYWYQQALGQGPEFLTYFNYEAQPDKSGLPSDRFSAERPEGSISTLTIQRTEQRDSAMYRCASSVSGRMEQETQYFGPGTRLLVL.

This chain joins TRBV30 and TRBJ1-1; possible D gene TRBD1, 6 bases. Germline CDR1 reads GTSNPN; CDR2 reads SVGIG (reference sequence). This CDR3 has 14 amino acids. Trimming cost V 0 bases and J 2 bases, with 10 bases left between them. The CDR3 loop is CAWSVRGLNTEAFF. Written as DNA, the CDR3 is TGTGCCTGGAGTGTCAGGGGACTAAACACTGAAGCTTTCTTT.

CDR3 in amino acids: CASSFRYTEAFF. Written as DNA, the CDR3 is TGTGCCAGCAGTTTTCGGTACACTGAAGCTTTCTTT. The chain carries TRBV12-3 or TRBV12-4 and TRBJ1-1; no firm D call. V shed 3 bases and J shed 3 bases, with 5 bases lying between them. This CDR3 is built from 12 residues.

The V call is TRBV10-3, the J call TRBJ2-2; 7 nucleotides align to TRBD2. V lost 10 bases to trimming and J lost 4 bases; unmatched junction nucleotides: 15. Germline lookup yields CDR1 ENHRY and CDR2 SYGVKD. The CDR3 runs to 16 residues. The CDR3 DNA follows: TGTGCCACCAAGAATTCGCGGGACTACACCACCGGGGAGCTGTTTTTT. Translated: CATKNSRDYTTGELFF.

The chain uses TRBV29-1 and TRBJ2-1; the D is unclear. V was pared by 8 bases and J by 7 bases, with 9 bases between. The V gene's germline CDR1 is SQVTM and CDR2 ANQGSEA. The CDR3 extends over 10 amino acids. CDR3 nucleotides: TGCAGCTCCGCCGCGAATGAGCAGTTCTTC. It translates to CSSAANEQFF.

The CDR3 is CASSMGGAEQFF. For the CDR3, the DNA is TGTGCCAGTAGTATGGGTGGGGCTGAGCAGTTCTTC. J is TRBJ2-1 and V is TRBV19; D possibly corresponds to TRBD1 (5 bases). The V gene lost 3 bases and the J gene lost 9 bases, with 9 bases spanning the gap. The CDR3 runs to 12 residues. CDR1 LNHDA and CDR2 SQIVND come from the germline V gene (reference sequence).

The chain recombines TRBV11-2 with TRBJ2-1; 8 positions match TRBD2. Germline loops: CDR1 SGHAT, CDR2 FQNNGV. V shed 4 bases, J shed 8 bases, and the junction held 16 bases outside the gene matches. This CDR3 spans 17 amino acids. In DNA form, the CDR3 reads TGTGCCAGCAGCTACCCCCCCCGAGCGGGAGTGTGGCATGAGCAGTTCTTC. This gives the protein CASSYPPRAGVWHEQFF.